This TCR beta chain was identified during a study of cytomegalovirus exposure and HLA in healthy donors. Vbeta (60) and Jbeta (13) primers were used in the PCR. Per the original methods: The count from a later analysis was some 80 million unique TCR beta chains, 9 million to 12 million of them shared. Assay used: immunoSEQ multiplex PCR; TCRdb lists only in-frame clones, some missing. V and J calls and clone size are given by that table; D and trimming were obtained from the DNA. The data hold over 200,000 clones, with approximately 78% observed a single time. Points on this clone: Its antigen is unknown.

Whole-study results and caveats: Reports indicated that the classifier achieved high specificity and sensitivity in diagnosing cytomegalovirus status. Clonal expansion was found to be greater in HLA-associated TCR beta chains than in equally common others in a later analysis. The authors later linked a missense DCLRE1C variant to TCR beta V- and J-gene trimming.

This sequence originates from a male donor in good health and CMV-seronegative. Specimen: PBMCs.

CDR3 sequence (DNA): TGCGCCAGCAGCTTGGCACTAGCGGGAGGGTTATATGAGCAGTTCTTC. Protein product: CASSLALAGGLYEQFF. The V and J genes are TRBV5-1 and TRBJ2-1; TRBD2 matches at 13 bases. The CDR3 is 16 residues long. Trimming removed 0 bases from V and 8 bases from J; junction bases left unmatched: 5. The germline gives CDR1 SGHRS, CDR2 YFSETQ.